This TCR beta chain originates from a study of blood T cell repertoires in COVID-19. At the level of the study: Sites in the United States, Italy and Spain provided acute and convalescent COVID-19 samples. PBMCs, B-cell-depleted T cells, or T cells provided the cDNA or gDNA that made up the material.

Per the original methods: Amplification with reference gene primers provided the estimates of nucleated cell counts. TCRdb's table, derived via immunoSEQ multiplex PCR, lists solely in-frame clones and lacks some. V and J calls and clone size are given by that table; D and trimming were obtained from the DNA. The sample contains 150,000 to 200,000 clones, approximately 91% of which appear only once. Symptom resolution, clearance, or two negative PCRs marked donors in Cohort 3 as recovered. This clone was counted a single time. The TCR sequence derives from a young woman who had recovered from COVID-19. Sequencing was performed on PBMCs or T cells enriched from blood (not recorded which).

Written as DNA, the CDR3 is TGTGCCAGCCGGACTAGCGGGAGCACAGATACGCAGTATTTT. Encoded protein: CASRTSGSTDTQYF. The rearrangement links TRBV27 to TRBJ2-3, with TRBD2 identical over 11 bases. The germline V gene encodes CDR1 MNHEY and CDR2 SMNVEV (reference sequence). V lost 8 bases, J lost 0 bases, and 1 base stayed unmatched. CDR3 length: 14 amino acids.